These T cell receptor beta chains were read from a single sample in a study of primary melanoma T cells and metastatic recurrence. Measured with immunoSEQ multiplex PCR; TCRdb has only the in-frame clones, and not every one. In the table there are roughly 650 clones, roughly nine tenths of which are singletons. Sequenced sample: melanoma tumor tissue. The receptors derive from a human donor with melanoma. Each CDR3 is given with its conserved first and last residue. D genes are given only for firm matches. The size of a clone is reported for some rows only, either as once, few or many, or as a class for expanded clones.

D: NA; V: TRBV15; J: TRBJ1-1; size: once; CDR3: CATSRDSGPRARDRAFF; DNA: TGTGCCACCAGCAGAGATAGTGGGCCTCGGGCTCGCGACAGGGCTTTCTTT
D: TRBD1; V: TRBV18; J: TRBJ2-3; size: once; CDR3: CASSPGQGVDTQYF; DNA: TGTGCCAGCTCACCAGGACAGGGGGTAGATACGCAGTATTTT
D: NA; V: TRBV14; J: TRBJ1-1; size: once; CDR3: CASRGGLEAFF; DNA: TGTGCCAGCCGCGGGGGCCTTGAAGCTTTCTTT
D: NA; V: TRBV9; J: TRBJ2-2; size: NA; CDR3: CASRAGTSGELFF; DNA: TGTGCCAGCAGGGCAGGGACCTCCGGGGAGCTGTTTTTT
D: TRBD1; V: TRBV19; J: TRBJ2-7; size: once; CDR3: CASSVGTAYEQYF; DNA: TGTGCCAGTAGTGTTGGGACAGCCTACGAGCAGTACTTC
D: NA; V: TRBV6-8; J: TRBJ1-4; size: NA; CDR3: CASSSRPRAELFF; DNA: TGTGCCAGCAGTTCGCGGCCAAGGGCGGAACTGTTTTTT
D: NA; V: TRBV15; J: TRBJ1-1; size: NA; CDR3: CATSRGLEGYTEAFF; DNA: TGTGCCACCAGCAGGGGCCTCGAGGGGTATACTGAAGCTTTCTTT
D: TRBD2; V: TRBV19; J: TRBJ2-5; size: NA; CDR3: CASSTTSLETQYF; DNA: TGTGCCAGTAGTACGACTAGCCTAGAGACCCAGTACTTC
D: NA; V: TRBV6-8; J: TRBJ2-3; size: few; CDR3: CASRMRGWADTQYF; DNA: TGTGCCAGCCGAATGAGGGGTTGGGCAGATACGCAGTATTTT
D: NA; V: TRBV12-2; J: TRBJ2-2; size: NA; CDR3: CASSLWGIGPGELFF; DNA: TGTGCCAGTAGTTTGTGGGGCATTGGGCCCGGGGAGCTGTTTTTT
D: TRBD1; V: TRBV6-8; J: TRBJ1-5; size: NA; CDR3: CASSKRGTGGGNQPQHF; DNA: TGTGCCAGCAGTAAACGGGGGACAGGCGGTGGCAATCAGCCCCAGCATTTT
D: TRBD1; V: TRBV6-8; J: TRBJ2-3; size: NA; CDR3: CASSGTGTGSTDTQYF; DNA: TGTGCCAGCAGTGGAACCGGGACAGGGAGCACAGATACGCAGTATTTT
D: NA; V: TRBV11-3; J: TRBJ1-3; size: NA; CDR3: CASSLVPSSGNTIYF; DNA: TGTGCCAGCAGCTTGGTGCCCAGCTCTGGAAACACCATATATTTT
D: TRBD1; V: TRBV11-3; J: TRBJ2-7; size: NA; CDR3: CASSLGTGYNEQYF; DNA: TGTGCCAGCAGCTTAGGGACAGGGTACAACGAGCAGTACTTC
D: NA; V: TRBV6-8; J: TRBJ2-1; size: NA; CDR3: CASSHHYNEQFF; DNA: TGTGCCAGCAGTCACCATTACAATGAGCAGTTCTTC
D: NA; V: TRBV18; J: TRBJ2-2; size: once; CDR3: CASSPRQENTGELFF; DNA: TGTGCCAGCTCACCGAGACAGGAGAACACCGGGGAGCTGTTTTTT
D: TRBD2; V: TRBV23-1; J: TRBJ2-5; size: NA; CDR3: CASSQPLGLGLETQYF; DNA: TGCGCCAGCAGTCAACCCCTCGGACTAGGGTTAGAGACCCAGTACTTC
D: NA; V: TRBV18; J: TRBJ1-4; size: once; CDR3: CASSPPQGRGEKLFF; DNA: TGTGCCAGCTCACCACCGCAGGGAAGGGGTGAAAAACTGTTTTTT
D: TRBD2; V: TRBV18; J: TRBJ2-1; size: once; CDR3: CASSPGTSGVTNEQFF; DNA: TGTGCCAGCTCACCCGGGACTAGCGGGGTTACCAATGAGCAGTTCTTC
D: TRBD2; V: TRBV30; J: TRBJ2-5; size: NA; CDR3: CACATTSGGGTQYF; DNA: TGTGCCTGCGCCACGACTAGCGGGGGCGGGACCCAGTACTTC
D: NA; V: TRBV7-5; J: TRBJ2-1; size: once; CDR3: CASSLPPGYSYNEQFF; DNA: TGTGCCAGCAGCTTACCTCCAGGGTACTCTTACAATGAGCAGTTCTTC
D: TRBD2; V: TRBV12-5; J: TRBJ2-1; size: NA; CDR3: CATLAGVSYNEQFF; DNA: TGTGCCACCTTAGCGGGGGTATCCTACAATGAGCAGTTCTTC
D: NA; V: TRBV6-8; J: TRBJ2-2; size: few; CDR3: CASSPPDSTGELFF; DNA: TGTGCCAGCAGTCCGCCGGACAGCACCGGGGAGCTGTTTTTT
D: NA; V: TRBV6-8; J: TRBJ2-7; size: NA; CDR3: CASSTTTDSYEQYF; DNA: TGTGCCAGCAGTACCACGACAGACTCCTACGAGCAGTACTTC
D: TRBD1; V: TRBV15; J: TRBJ2-1; size: NA; CDR3: CATSRTHYRGASNEQFF; DNA: TGTGCCACCAGCAGGACACATTACAGGGGGGCCTCCAATGAGCAGTTCTTC
D: NA; V: TRBV1; J: TRBJ1-6; size: once; CDR3: CASSLGQESYNSPLHF; DNA: TGCGCCAGCAGCCTGGGTCAGGAATCCTATAATTCACCCCTCCACTTT
D: NA; V: TRBV10-2; J: TRBJ1-1; size: NA; CDR3: CARPGRTEDTEAFF; DNA: TGCGCCAGACCGGGCAGGACCGAAGATACTGAAGCTTTCTTT
D: NA; V: TRBV11-3; J: TRBJ1-3; size: large; CDR3: CASSVMASGNTIYF; DNA: TGTGCCAGCAGCGTAATGGCCTCTGGAAACACCATATATTTT
D: NA; V: TRBV11-3; J: TRBJ2-1; size: once; CDR3: CASRLGGSYNEQFF; DNA: TGTGCCAGCAGGTTGGGGGGCTCCTACAATGAGCAGTTCTTC
D: NA; V: TRBV30; J: TRBJ1-1; size: NA; CDR3: CAWSVRSWGTSTREAFF; DNA: TGTGCCTGGAGTGTACGTTCTTGGGGGACTTCCACCCGGGAAGCTTTCTTT
D: NA; V: TRBV6-8; J: TRBJ1-4; size: NA; CDR3: CASFYASQGEKLFF; DNA: TGTGCCAGCTTTTACGCCTCGCAGGGGGAAAAACTGTTTTTT
D: TRBD1; V: TRBV11-3; J: TRBJ2-5; size: NA; CDR3: CASSPRVGTGQETQYF; DNA: TGTGCCAGCAGCCCGAGGGTCGGGACAGGGCAAGAGACCCAGTACTTC
D: NA; V: TRBV6-8; J: TRBJ1-5; size: NA; CDR3: CASRQGVQGQPQHF; DNA: TGTGCCAGCAGACAGGGCGTTCAAGGACAGCCCCAGCATTTT
D: NA; V: TRBV11-3; J: TRBJ1-1; size: NA; CDR3: CASSPQPWGTLRTEAFF; DNA: TGTGCCAGCAGCCCTCAACCCTGGGGGACCCTCAGGACTGAAGCTTTCTTT